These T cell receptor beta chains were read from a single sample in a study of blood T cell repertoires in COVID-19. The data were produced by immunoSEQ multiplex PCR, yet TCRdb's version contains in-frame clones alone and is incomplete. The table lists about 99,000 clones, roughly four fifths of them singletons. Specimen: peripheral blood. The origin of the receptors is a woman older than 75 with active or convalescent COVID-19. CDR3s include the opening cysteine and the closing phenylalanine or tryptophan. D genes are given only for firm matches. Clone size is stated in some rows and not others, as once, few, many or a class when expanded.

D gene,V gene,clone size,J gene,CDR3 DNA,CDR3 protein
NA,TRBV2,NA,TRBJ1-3,TGTGCCAGCAGTGAAAATCGCGGGTCGGCAGGGGCCTACTCTGGAAACACCATATATTTT,CASSENRGSAGAYSGNTIYF
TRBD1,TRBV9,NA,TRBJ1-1,TGTGCCAGCAGCGCCGGGACAGGGCTGATGAACACTGAAGCTTTCTTT,CASSAGTGLMNTEAFF
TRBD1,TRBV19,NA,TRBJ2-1,TGTGCCAGTAGTATACGGGACAGGGTGCTAGATGAGCAGTTCTTC,CASSIRDRVLDEQFF
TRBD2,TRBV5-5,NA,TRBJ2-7,TGTGCCAGCAGGCTCGGGACTAGCGGGACCTACGAGCAGTACTTC,CASRLGTSGTYEQYF
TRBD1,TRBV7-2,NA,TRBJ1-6,TGTGCCAGCAGCAAAGACAGGGGGGCTAATTCACCCCTCCACTTT,CASSKDRGANSPLHF
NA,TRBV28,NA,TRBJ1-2,TGTGCCAGCGCGGGGGCCTACTATGGCTACACCTTC,CASAGAYYGYTF
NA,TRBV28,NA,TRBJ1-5,TGTGCCAGCAGTGGAACAGGGTTGACGAACCAGCCCCAGCATTTT,CASSGTGLTNQPQHF
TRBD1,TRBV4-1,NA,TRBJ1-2,TGCGCCAGCAGCCAACCGGACAGGAATGGAGGCTACACCTTC,CASSQPDRNGGYTF
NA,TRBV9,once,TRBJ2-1,TGTGCCAGCAGCACCCCGTCACTCGGTGAGCAGTTCTTC,CASSTPSLGEQFF
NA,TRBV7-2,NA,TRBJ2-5,TGTGCCAGCACCCCGACTGAAGAGACCCAGTACTTC,CASTPTEETQYF
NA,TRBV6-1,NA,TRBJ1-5,TGTGCCAGCAGCGAAGGGCCTTATAGCAATCAGCCCCAGCATTTT,CASSEGPYSNQPQHF
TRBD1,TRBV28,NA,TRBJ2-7,TGTGCCAGCAGTTTTATAGACAGGGGGTACGAGCAGTACTTC,CASSFIDRGYEQYF
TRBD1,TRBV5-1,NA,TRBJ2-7,TGCGCCAGCAGCCGCGGGACAGGGTGGTCCTACGAGCAGTACTTC,CASSRGTGWSYEQYF
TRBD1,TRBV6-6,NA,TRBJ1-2,TGTGCCAGCGAACCTACGGACAGGGGGCTAGGCGGCTACACCTTC,CASEPTDRGLGGYTF
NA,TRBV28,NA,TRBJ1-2,TGTGCCAGCAGTCCTCTTACTGGGTACCAGGGCTATGGCTACACCTTC,CASSPLTGYQGYGYTF
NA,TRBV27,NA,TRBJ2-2,TGTGCCAGTCGACTAGGGAACGGGGAGCTGTTTTTT,CASRLGNGELFF
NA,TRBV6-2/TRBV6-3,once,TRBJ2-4,TGTGCCAGCAGTTACTCGGGCCCTGCCGAAAACATTCAGTACTTC,CASSYSGPAENIQYF
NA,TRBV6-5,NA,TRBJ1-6,TGTGCCAGCCACAGGCGTACACCCCTCCACTTT,CASHRRTPLHF
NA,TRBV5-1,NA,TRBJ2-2,TGCGCCAGCAGTTACGCAGGGGTCGGCACCGGGGAGCTGTTTTTT,CASSYAGVGTGELFF
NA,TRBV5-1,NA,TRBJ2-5,TGCGCCAGCAGCTTGGATAGGGGACAAGAGACCCAGTACTTC,CASSLDRGQETQYF
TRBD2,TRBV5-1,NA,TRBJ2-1,TGCGCCAGCAGCCCTTCTCCCGCGGGGGGGAATGAGCAGTTCTTC,CASSPSPAGGNEQFF
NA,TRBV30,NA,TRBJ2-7,TGTGCCTGGACGGGAAAAGGGCGGGGTTACGAGCAGTACTTC,CAWTGKGRGYEQYF
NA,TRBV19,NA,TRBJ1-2,TGTGCCAGTAGTATAGCGAACGGGGGCTACACCTTC,CASSIANGGYTF
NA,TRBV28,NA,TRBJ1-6,TGTGCCAGCAGTTTAGCACAGAATAATTCACCCCTCCACTTT,CASSLAQNNSPLHF
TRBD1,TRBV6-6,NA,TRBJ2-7,TGTGCCAGCAGTCCCGGGACAGGGGACGGCTTTTTCTACGAGCAGTACTTC,CASSPGTGDGFFYEQYF
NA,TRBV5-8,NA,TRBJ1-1,TGTGCCAGCAGCCAAATGCGTACTGAAGCTTTCTTT,CASSQMRTEAFF
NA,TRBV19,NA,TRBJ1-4,TGTGCCAGTAGCCCGGGACTGGCTGAAAAACTGTTTTTT,CASSPGLAEKLFF
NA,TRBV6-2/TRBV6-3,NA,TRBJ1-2,TGTGCCAGCAGTTACTCGCCAGTCTATGGCTACACCTTC,CASSYSPVYGYTF
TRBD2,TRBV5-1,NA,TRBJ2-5,TGCGCCAGCAGCTCGGTAGCGGGGCAAGAGACCCAGTACTTC,CASSSVAGQETQYF
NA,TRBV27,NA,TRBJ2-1,TGTGCCAGCAGTCCCCGCGAGATGAGGTACAATGAGCAGTTCTTC,CASSPREMRYNEQFF
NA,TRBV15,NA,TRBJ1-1,TGTGCCACCAGCAGAGATAGTATCACTGAAGCTTTCTTT,CATSRDSITEAFF
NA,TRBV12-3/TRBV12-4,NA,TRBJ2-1,TGTGCCAGCAGTGAGAGGGATGAGCAGTTCTTC,CASSERDEQFF
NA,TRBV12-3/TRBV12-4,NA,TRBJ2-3,TGTGCCAGCAGTCCCCAACAGGGAGATACGCAGTATTTT,CASSPQQGDTQYF